This TCR beta chain was captured by sequencing in a study of cytomegalovirus exposure and HLA in healthy donors. Study observations and caveats: The authors later linked a missense DCLRE1C variant to TCR beta V- and J-gene trimming.

Primers: 60 Vbeta forward and 13 Jbeta reverse. The assay was immunoSEQ multiplex PCR, and TCRdb's table has in-frame clones only and misses some. The sample shows approximately 210,000 clones, 60% to 80% of them seen only once. On this clone: The antigen remains unidentified.

Germline V gene lookup returns CDR1 SGHTA and CDR2 FQGNSA. CDR3 length: 14 amino acids. V lost 1 base and J lost 7; bases outside the gene matches: 4. Sequencing input: PBMCs. V gene TRBV7-2 combines with J gene TRBJ1-5, with TRBD1 identical over 7 bases. The sequence was collected from a woman aged 30 to 39 in good health and CMV-seropositive. As DNA, the CDR3 is TGTGCCAGCAGCTTAGTAGGGGGCGGACAGCCCCAGCATTTT. Translated: CASSLVGGGQPQHF.